This T cell receptor beta chain is from a study of T-cell reconstitution after alpha-beta-depleted transplantation in children. Study conclusions and caveats: About two months after transplant, alpha-beta T cells reportedly came from several hundred expanded graft clones. After one year, T-cell counts and TCRbeta diversity mostly came from new T cells. From surviving recipient T cells and thymic progenitors came the high day-60 TCRbeta diversity observed in some patients.

Germline assignment: CDR1 MNHNS and CDR2 SASEGT. V was cut by 3 bases and J by 7 bases, with 13 bases left in between. The CDR3 is made up of 13 amino acids. This clonotype was seen repeatedly, ten times or more. Its antigen is currently unknown. It was with unique molecular identifiers that the TCRbeta library was prepared. MiXCR, run by TCRdb on the PCR reads, gives a single entry per CDR3 protein. The sample lists 97,000 or so distinct CDR3 sequences; under 7% were seen once. The sequence was obtained from a female patient between 2 and 15 years old who had a stem cell transplant for Fanconi anemia, so the T cells may come from the graft donor. The sequenced sample was PBMCs, mostly from graft donor cells, obtained 60 days after TCRalphabeta/CD19-depleted stem cell transplant. This chain links TRBV6-1 with TRBJ2-7, with D hard to call. CDR3 loop: CASSEGLGLEQYF. The CDR3 region has the DNA TGTGCCAGCAGTGAGGGTTTGGGCTTGGAGCAGTACTTC.